This is a list of T cell receptor beta chains from one sample in a study of blood T cell repertoires in COVID-19. The table came from immunoSEQ multiplex PCR; TCRdb's copy has only in-frame clones and leaves some out. Of about 180,000 clones listed, around 88% are singletons. The sequenced sample consisted of PBMCs or T cells enriched from blood (not recorded which). The receptor set was obtained from a woman aged 25-40 years who had recovered from COVID-19. Both conserved end residues are part of each CDR3. The D gene is left open where the match is weak. Rows give clone size only sometimes, using once, few, many, or a class for an expanded clone.

.	TRBD1	TRBV28	TRBJ1-6	TGTGCCAGCAGCCAGACAGGGGCTAATTCACCCCTCCACTTT	CASSQTGANSPLHF
once	TRBD1	TRBV7-9	TRBJ2-2	TGTGCCAGCAGCCCCGGGACAGAGACGACCGGGGAGCTGTTTTTT	CASSPGTETTGELFF
few	.	TRBV2	TRBJ1-5	TGTGCCAGCAGTGAATGGGGAGGAGATCAGCCCCAGCATTTT	CASSEWGGDQPQHF
.	.	TRBV19	TRBJ1-2	TGTGCCAGTAGTATAGTCCCCGGGAACGGCTACACCTTC	CASSIVPGNGYTF
.	.	TRBV21-1	TRBJ2-3	TGTGCCAGCAGCACTCGGGACAGGGGTGAACGGACAGATACGCAGTATTTT	CASSTRDRGERTDTQYF
.	.	TRBV28	TRBJ1-2	TGTGCCAGCAGTGCAGGCTCCCGTTTATCCCTGTCCCCCTACTATGGCTACACCTTC	CASSAGSRLSLSPYYGYTF
.	.	TRBV11-1	TRBJ2-3	TGTGCCAGCAGCTCCGGGACTGCCACAGATACGCAGTATTTT	CASSSGTATDTQYF
.	TRBD1	TRBV27	TRBJ2-4	TGTGCCAGCAGTCGAGACGGGACAGGGCAAAAACTAATTCAGTACTTC	CASSRDGTGQKLIQYF
.	TRBD1	TRBV7-2	TRBJ2-5	TGTGCCAGCAGCTTAGAGTGGGACAGGGGCCGGGAGACCCAGTACTTC	CASSLEWDRGRETQYF
.	.	TRBV27	TRBJ2-7	TGTGCCAGCAGTTTTTCTACAGGGTCCTACGAGCAGTACTTC	CASSFSTGSYEQYF
.	TRBD2	TRBV27	TRBJ2-7	TGTGCCAGCAGTCCGACCCCCCCTAGCGGGAGCGACGAGCAGTACTTC	CASSPTPPSGSDEQYF
few	TRBD2	TRBV6-5	TRBJ2-1	TGTGCCAGCAGCCCCGGGACTAGCGGGAGCGGGCAGTTCTTC	CASSPGTSGSGQFF
.	TRBD1	TRBV4-1	TRBJ1-4	TGCGCCAGCAGCCCACCGAGACAGGGGGCTAGTGAAAAACTGTTTTTT	CASSPPRQGASEKLFF
.	.	TRBV7-9	TRBJ1-3	TGTGCCAGCAGCCACGAGGGAACTTCTGGAAACACCATATATTTT	CASSHEGTSGNTIYF
once	TRBD1	TRBV30	TRBJ1-2	TGTGCCTGGAGTTCCCCGGACAGGGGTGGGTATGGCTACACCTTC	CAWSSPDRGGYGYTF
few	TRBD1	TRBV4-2	TRBJ1-5	TGTGCCAGCAGCTCCTGGACAGGGTCCAATCAGCCCCAGCATTTT	CASSSWTGSNQPQHF
.	TRBD2	TRBV5-1	TRBJ2-1	TGCGCCAGCAGCCTTTTGTCCAGCGGGAGTGGTAGAAATGAGCAGTTCTTC	CASSLLSSGSGRNEQFF
once	TRBD1	TRBV4-1	TRBJ1-5	TGCGCCAGCAGCCCGGACAGGGGAAATCAGCCCCAGCATTTT	CASSPDRGNQPQHF
.	TRBD1	TRBV6-4	TRBJ2-7	TGTGCCAGCAGTGACTCCGACAGGGTCGCAACCTACGAGCAGTACTTC	CASSDSDRVATYEQYF
once	.	TRBV28	TRBJ2-5	TGTGCCAGCGGATTTGGGCTGGGGGCCCAAGAGACCCAGTACTTC	CASGFGLGAQETQYF
.	TRBD2	TRBV5-1	TRBJ2-3	TGCGCCAGCAGCGGCGGGACTAGCGGCACAGATACGCAGTATTTT	CASSGGTSGTDTQYF
.	.	TRBV28	TRBJ2-4	TGTGCCAGCAGTTTGGGGGACCCGGCGGGGTACATTCAGTACTTC	CASSLGDPAGYIQYF
.	TRBD1	TRBV11-1	TRBJ1-2	TGTGCCAGCAGCTCCGACAGGGGGAACTATGGCTACACCTTC	CASSSDRGNYGYTF
.	.	TRBV2	TRBJ2-7	TGTGCCAGCAGTGAAGTGCCCGCGGGGGAGCAGTACTTC	CASSEVPAGEQYF
.	TRBD1	TRBV14	TRBJ1-3	TGTGCCAGCAGCTTATTCGTTTGGGACAGCTCTGGAAACACCATATATTTT	CASSLFVWDSSGNTIYF
.	.	TRBV9	TRBJ2-7	TGTGCCAGCAGCCCCGGAGGGCGCGAGCAGTACTTC	CASSPGGREQYF
.	.	TRBV5-5	TRBJ2-7	TGTGCCAGCAGCTTGGTAGGGGGAGACTACGAGCAGTACTTC	CASSLVGGDYEQYF
.	.	TRBV7-8	TRBJ1-2	TGTGCCAGCAGCTTAGCGCACGGCAGGGTAAACTATGGCTACACCTTC	CASSLAHGRVNYGYTF
.	.	TRBV14	TRBJ2-5	TGTGCCAGCAGCCAAGGGGGGGAAGAGACCCAGTACTTC	CASSQGGEETQYF
few	.	TRBV29-1	TRBJ2-2	TGCAGCGTTGGGGTTGTGGAGCGATGGGACACCGGGGAGCTGTTTTTT	CSVGVVERWDTGELFF
.	.	TRBV27	TRBJ2-2	TGTGCCAGCAGTCGAGAGTTTTACGGGGAGCTGTTTTTT	CASSREFYGELFF
.	TRBD1	TRBV14	TRBJ2-7	TGTGCCAGCAGCGACCGGGACAGGTTTACCGAGCAGTACTTC	CASSDRDRFTEQYF
many	TRBD2	TRBV2	TRBJ2-7	TGTGCCAGCAGTGTAAGTACTAGCGGGATCTACGAGCAGTACTTC	CASSVSTSGIYEQYF
.	TRBD2	TRBV27	TRBJ2-1	TGTGCCAGCAGTTTCGGGACTAGCGGATACAATGAGCAGTTCTTC	CASSFGTSGYNEQFF
.	.	TRBV7-9	TRBJ2-1	TGTGCCAGCAGCTTATCTCTAGAGAATGAGCAGTTCTTC	CASSLSLENEQFF